This T cell receptor beta chain was sequenced during a study of prognosis after radiotherapy for stage I lung cancer. Genomic DNA yielded TCR beta CDR3, amplified by two-round multiplex PCR. Primers (each specific to one TRBV or TRBJ gene) were used in first-round PCR. TCRdb recomputed calls from the multiplex PCR reads with MiXCR, one row per CDR3 protein. Of about 13,000 distinct CDR3 sequences in the sample, 40% to 45% were seen once. The CDR3 consists of 15 residues. Between the trimmed V and J ends, which lost 0 bases and 0 bases, there was a span of 6 bases. Germline CDR1 is SGHAT and CDR2 is FQNNGV.

The material was PBMCs, obtained before or after stereotactic body radiation therapy (not recorded which). The clonotype originates from a donor over 45 with non-small cell lung cancer. This chain joins TRBV11-2 and TRBJ2-1, with no clear D. The DNA for the CDR3 is TGTGCCAGCAGCTTAGAGATGCGCTCCTACAATGAGCAGTTCTTC. Protein sequence: CASSLEMRSYNEQFF.